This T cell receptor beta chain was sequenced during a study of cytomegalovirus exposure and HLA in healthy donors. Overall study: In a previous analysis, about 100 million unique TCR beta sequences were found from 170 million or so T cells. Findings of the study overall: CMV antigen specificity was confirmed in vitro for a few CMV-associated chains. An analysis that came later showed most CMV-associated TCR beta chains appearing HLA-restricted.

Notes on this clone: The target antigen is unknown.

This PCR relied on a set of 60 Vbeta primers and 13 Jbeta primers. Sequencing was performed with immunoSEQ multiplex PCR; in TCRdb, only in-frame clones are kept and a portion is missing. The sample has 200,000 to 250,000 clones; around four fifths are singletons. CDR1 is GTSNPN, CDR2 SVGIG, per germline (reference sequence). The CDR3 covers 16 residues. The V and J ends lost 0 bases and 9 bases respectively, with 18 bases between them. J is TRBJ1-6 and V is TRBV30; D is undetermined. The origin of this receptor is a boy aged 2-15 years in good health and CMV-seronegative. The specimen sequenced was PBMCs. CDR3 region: CAWSVRLGGKGSPLHF. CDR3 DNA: TGTGCCTGGAGTGTTCGTCTAGGAGGGAAAGGTTCACCCCTCCACTTT. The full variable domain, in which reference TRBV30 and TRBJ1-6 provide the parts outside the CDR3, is SQTIHQWPATLVQPVGSPLSLECTVEGTSNPNLYWYRQAAGRGLQLLFYSVGIGQISSEVPQNLSASRPQDRQFILSSKKLLLSDSGFYLCAWSVRLGGKGSPLHFGNGTRLTVT.